This T cell receptor beta chain was captured in a study of blood T cell repertoires in COVID-19. V shed 5 bases and J shed 9 bases, with 11 bases lying between them. Germline V gene sequence: CDR1 SEHNR, CDR2 FQNEAQ (reference sequence). CDR3 length: 12 amino acids. Repertoires were generated with immunoSEQ multiplex PCR, while TCRdb's copy carries only in-frame clones and drops some. The sample consists of 310,000 or so clones, about 90% of them appearing once. The chain is built from TRBV7-9 and TRBJ2-1; D is unresolved. Sequencing was done on a sample of PBMCs or T cells enriched from blood (not recorded which). This TCR came from a woman in her twenties or thirties who had recovered from COVID-19. The CDR3 DNA is TGTGCCAGCAGCCTCTCCCTTCCTGAGCAGTTCTTC. Amino acid sequence: CASSLSLPEQFF.